These T cell receptor beta chains were read from a single sample in a study of T cell responses to AZD1222 COVID-19 vaccine. Here immunoSEQ multiplex PCR was the method, and the copy in TCRdb shows in-frame clones only, minus some. The repertoire consists of approximately 150,000 clones, with roughly nine tenths occurring once and the leading ten covering less than 1.5%. This material consisted of peripheral blood, taken 28 days after the second AZD1222 dose. The receptors stem from an adult who received the AZD1222 COVID-19 vaccine. The CDR3 runs from the conserved cysteine through the conserved F or W. D genes are given only for firm matches. The listing skips clone size in some rows; elsewhere it reads once, few, many or a size class.

clone_size	v_call	j_call	d_call	cdr3_nt	cdr3_aa
.	TRBV5-1	TRBJ1-1	.	TGCGCCAGCAGCTTGAACGCAGGGATGAACACTGAAGCTTTCTTT	CASSLNAGMNTEAFF
.	TRBV21-1	TRBJ2-4	.	TGTGCCAGCAGCAAAGCTGGGGTTAGCGGGTTTGCCCAAAAAAACATTCAGTACTTC	CASSKAGVSGFAQKNIQYF
medium-sized	TRBV24-1	TRBJ2-1	.	TGTGCCACCAGTAACCGGGACATTCCCTACAATGAGCAGTTCTTC	CATSNRDIPYNEQFF
.	TRBV9	TRBJ1-2	.	TGTGCCAGCAGCGTAGAAAGTCAGGCCGCCTATGGCTACACCTTC	CASSVESQAAYGYTF
.	TRBV19	TRBJ1-1	.	TGTGCCAGTAGTTGGGGGGACACTGAAGCTTTCTTT	CASSWGDTEAFF
.	TRBV19	TRBJ1-2	TRBD1	TGTGCCAGTAGTACCCGCGACAGGGTCGGGGGCTACACCTTC	CASSTRDRVGGYTF
.	TRBV5-1	TRBJ2-3	TRBD2	TGCGCCAGCAGCTTGGGGGGGACTAGCGGCACAGATACGCAGTATTTT	CASSLGGTSGTDTQYF
few	TRBV27	TRBJ1-3	.	TGTGCCAGCAGTTTCAACCCCCGGGCTGGAAACACCATATATTTT	CASSFNPRAGNTIYF
.	TRBV5-5	TRBJ1-1	TRBD1	TGTGCCAGCAGCTCGACAGGGACCACTGAAGCTTTCTTT	CASSSTGTTEAFF
.	TRBV7-2	TRBJ2-1	.	TGTGCCAGCACCCCACCGGGACTGACATTTAATGAGCAGTTCTTC	CASTPPGLTFNEQFF
.	TRBV4-2	TRBJ2-7	TRBD2	TGTGCCAGCAGCCTCCTCGGGGGGGCCGACGAGCAGTACTTC	CASSLLGGADEQYF
once	TRBV7-9	TRBJ1-5	.	TGTGCCAGCAGCCCTACAGGGCACCAGCCCCAGCATTTT	CASSPTGHQPQHF
.	TRBV4-2	TRBJ2-7	.	TGTGCCAGCAGCCAAGAACCGAGGGACGAGCAGTACTTC	CASSQEPRDEQYF
.	TRBV7-9	TRBJ1-4	.	TGTGCCAGCAGCTTGTCCACGGGAACTAATGAAAAACTGTTTTTT	CASSLSTGTNEKLFF
.	TRBV6-1	TRBJ1-3	.	TGTGCCAGCAGCCCGACGCTCTCTGGAAACACCATATATTTT	CASSPTLSGNTIYF
once	TRBV3-1/TRBV3-2	TRBJ2-2	.	TGTGCCAGCAGCCAAGTTGGTAGTCAAGCCGGGGAGCTGTTTTTT	CASSQVGSQAGELFF
.	TRBV7-2	TRBJ2-4	TRBD1	TGTGCCAGCAGGGGGACAGGGGGGATTCAGTACTTC	CASRGTGGIQYF
.	TRBV28	TRBJ1-1	.	TGTGCCAGCAGGGGGACGGAGAACACTGAAGCTTTCTTT	CASRGTENTEAFF
.	TRBV2	TRBJ2-5	TRBD2	TGTGCCAGCAAAGTTGGGAGGGTCCAAGAGACCCAGTACTTC	CASKVGRVQETQYF
.	TRBV19	TRBJ1-6	.	TGTGCCAGTACGAGGGGTTCCAATTCACCCCTCCACTTT	CASTRGSNSPLHF
.	TRBV5-1	TRBJ1-2	TRBD1	TGCGCCAGCAGCTTGTCGGGACAGGGGGCCTATGGCTACACCTTC	CASSLSGQGAYGYTF
.	TRBV4-2	TRBJ2-3	.	TGTGCCAGCAGCCAAGAACCGTTGAAGGACGGTACGCAGTATTTT	CASSQEPLKDGTQYF
.	TRBV11-3	TRBJ2-3	TRBD2	TGTGCCAGCAGCCTTAGCGGGTCCACAGATACGCAGTATTTT	CASSLSGSTDTQYF
.	TRBV7-9	TRBJ2-3	TRBD2	TGTGCCAGCAGCTCGGGCGGGGGGGCTATGGCAGATACGCAGTATTTT	CASSSGGGAMADTQYF
.	TRBV5-1	TRBJ1-3	.	TGCGCCAGCAGCTCCACGTCAGGCTCTGGAAACACCATATATTTT	CASSSTSGSGNTIYF
.	TRBV5-1	TRBJ2-7	TRBD1	TGCGCCAGCAGCGAGTTAGGACAGGGGGCCTACGAGCAGTACTTC	CASSELGQGAYEQYF
once	TRBV5-4	TRBJ2-7	TRBD2	TGTGCCAGCTCAACTAGCGGGATGGACGAGCAGTACTTC	CASSTSGMDEQYF
.	TRBV28	TRBJ2-1	TRBD2	TGTGCCAGCAGACAGCGGGAGGGGTACAATGAGCAGTTCTTC	CASRQREGYNEQFF
once	TRBV18	TRBJ1-5	.	TGTGCCAGCTCACCACCGGGCGGGGGGGATCAGCCCCAGCATTTT	CASSPPGGGDQPQHF
.	TRBV7-2	TRBJ1-1	.	TGTGCCAGCAGCTCCAACCTCAACACTGAAGCTTTCTTT	CASSSNLNTEAFF
.	TRBV19	TRBJ1-2	TRBD1	TGTGCCAGTAGTATGACAGGGGCGCAGTATGGCTACACCTTC	CASSMTGAQYGYTF
.	TRBV11-2	TRBJ1-2	TRBD1	TGTGCCAGCAGCGCTACAGGGGGTTCGCTTGGCTACACCTTC	CASSATGGSLGYTF
.	TRBV7-2	TRBJ1-6	.	TGTGCCAGCAGGAGCGGGGGGTGGAATAATTCACCCCTCCACTTT	CASRSGGWNNSPLHF
.	TRBV7-9	TRBJ1-1	.	TGTGCCAGCGTCCGAGGGAACACTGAAGCTTTCTTT	CASVRGNTEAFF
.	TRBV30	TRBJ1-5	.	TGTGCCTGGAGTGTACTGTTGGGTCGCAATCAGCCCCAGCATTTT	CAWSVLLGRNQPQHF
.	TRBV27	TRBJ1-2	TRBD1	TGTGCCAGCAGTTCCCCGGGACAGGGTAACTATGGCTACACCTTC	CASSSPGQGNYGYTF
.	TRBV27	TRBJ1-2	.	TGTGCCAGCAGTTCAGGGGAACGCTATGGCTACACCTTC	CASSSGERYGYTF